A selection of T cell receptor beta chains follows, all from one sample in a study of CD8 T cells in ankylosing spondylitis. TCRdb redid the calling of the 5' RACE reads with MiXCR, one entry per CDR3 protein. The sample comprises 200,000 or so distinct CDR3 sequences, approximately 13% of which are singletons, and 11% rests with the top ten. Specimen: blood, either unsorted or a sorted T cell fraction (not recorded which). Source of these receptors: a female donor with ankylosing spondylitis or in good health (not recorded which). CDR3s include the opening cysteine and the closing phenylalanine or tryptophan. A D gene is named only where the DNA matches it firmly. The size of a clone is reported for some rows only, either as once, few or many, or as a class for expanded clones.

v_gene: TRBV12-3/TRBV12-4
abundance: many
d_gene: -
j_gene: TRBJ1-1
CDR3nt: TGTGCCAGCAGCCCTCCCCGGAGGCTTAGGAGGAACACTGAAGCTTTCTTT
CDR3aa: CASSPPRRLRRNTEAFF

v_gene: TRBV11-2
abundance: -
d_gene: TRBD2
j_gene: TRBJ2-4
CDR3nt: TGTGCCAGCAGCTTAGTTCCCCCTGCGGGGGGGTCGAGCAAAAACATTCAGTACTTC
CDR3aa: CASSLVPPAGGSSKNIQYF

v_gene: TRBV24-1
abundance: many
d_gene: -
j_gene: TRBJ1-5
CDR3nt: TGTGCCACCAGTGAGATGGCCAATCAGCCCCAGCATTTT
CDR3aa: CATSEMANQPQHF

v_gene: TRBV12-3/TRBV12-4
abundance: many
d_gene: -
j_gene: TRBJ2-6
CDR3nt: TGTGCCAGCCTTGGCCGCTCTGGGGCCAACGTCCTGACTTTC
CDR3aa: CASLGRSGANVLTF

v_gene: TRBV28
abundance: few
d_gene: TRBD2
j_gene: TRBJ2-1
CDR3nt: TGTGCCAGCGAATCCCCCCGGGCTAGCGGTTTCGATGAGCAGTTCTTC
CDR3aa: CASESPRASGFDEQFF

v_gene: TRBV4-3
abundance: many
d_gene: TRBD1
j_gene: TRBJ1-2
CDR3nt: TGCGCCAGCAGCTCCCAAATAGGGACAGGGTTTGGCTACACCTTC
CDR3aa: CASSSQIGTGFGYTF

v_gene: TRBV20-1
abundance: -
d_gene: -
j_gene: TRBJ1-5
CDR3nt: TGCAGTGCCCATCCGGGGGCCGTGGGTCAGCCCCAGCATTTT
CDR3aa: CSAHPGAVGQPQHF

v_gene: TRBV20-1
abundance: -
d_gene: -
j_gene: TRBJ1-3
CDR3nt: TGCAGTGCATTCACTGGAAACACCATATATTTT
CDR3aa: CSAFTGNTIYF

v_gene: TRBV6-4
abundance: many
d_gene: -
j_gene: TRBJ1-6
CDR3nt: TGTGCCAGCAGGGACGGAACTTCACCCCTCCACTTT
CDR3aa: CASRDGTSPLHF

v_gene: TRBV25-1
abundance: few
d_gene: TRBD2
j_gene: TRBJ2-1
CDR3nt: TGTGCCAGCAGTGGGACGGGACTAGTCTATAACAATGAGCAGTTCTTC
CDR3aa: CASSGTGLVYNNEQFF

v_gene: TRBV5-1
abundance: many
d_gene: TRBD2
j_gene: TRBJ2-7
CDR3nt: TGCGCCAGCAGCTTGATGCTAGCGGGTGTGGACGAGCAGTACTTC
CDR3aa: CASSLMLAGVDEQYF

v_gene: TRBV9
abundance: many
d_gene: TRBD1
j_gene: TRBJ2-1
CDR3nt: TGTGCCAGCAGCGTAGGGGGACAGGGAGGAAATGAGCAGTTCTTC
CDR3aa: CASSVGGQGGNEQFF

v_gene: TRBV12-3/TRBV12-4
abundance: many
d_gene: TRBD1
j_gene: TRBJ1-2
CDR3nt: TGTGCCAGCAGCCAGGGGGCCTATGGCTACACCTTC
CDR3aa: CASSQGAYGYTF

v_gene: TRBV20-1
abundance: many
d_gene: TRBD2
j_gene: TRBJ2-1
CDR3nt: TGCAGTGCAGAAACCGGACTAGCGGGCGAGGATGAGCAGTTCTTC
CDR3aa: CSAETGLAGEDEQFF

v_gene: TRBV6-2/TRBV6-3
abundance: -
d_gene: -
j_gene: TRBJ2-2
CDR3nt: TGTGCCAGCAGTCCCCCGCGGGGTAGCCCCAACACCGGGGAGCTGTTTTTT
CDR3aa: CASSPPRGSPNTGELFF

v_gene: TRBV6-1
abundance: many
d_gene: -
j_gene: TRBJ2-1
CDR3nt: TGTGCCAGCAGTGACATTGGCTACAATGAGCAGTTCTTC
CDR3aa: CASSDIGYNEQFF

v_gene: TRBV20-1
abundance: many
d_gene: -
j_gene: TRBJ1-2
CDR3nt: TGCAGTGCTAGGCCGGAGTCGGCTCTGTGGGGCTACACCTTC
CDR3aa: CSARPESALWGYTF

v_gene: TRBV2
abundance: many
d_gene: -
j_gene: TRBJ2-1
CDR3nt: TGTGCCAGCAGACGGGACTTTCACAATGAGCAGTTCTTC
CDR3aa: CASRRDFHNEQFF

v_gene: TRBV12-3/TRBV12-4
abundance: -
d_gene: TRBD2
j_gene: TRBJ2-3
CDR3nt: TGTGCCAGCACCTTAGCGGGGAGCACAGATACGCAGTATTTT
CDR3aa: CASTLAGSTDTQYF

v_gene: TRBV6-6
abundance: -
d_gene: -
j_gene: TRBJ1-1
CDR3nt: TGTGCCAGCAGAGGTTACACTGAAGCTTTCTTT
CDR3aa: CASRGYTEAFF

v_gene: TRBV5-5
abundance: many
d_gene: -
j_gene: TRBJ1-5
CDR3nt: TGTGCCAGCAGCTTGGTCCCCGGGGTTCCCGCGCCCCAGCATTTT
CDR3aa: CASSLVPGVPAPQHF

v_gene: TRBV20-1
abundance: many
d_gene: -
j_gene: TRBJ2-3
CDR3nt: TGCAGTGCTAGCCACCCTGGGTCAGATACGCAGTATTTT
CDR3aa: CSASHPGSDTQYF

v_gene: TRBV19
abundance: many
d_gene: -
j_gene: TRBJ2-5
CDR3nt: TGTGCCAGTAGTCCCACACGGGTTGGTGAGACCCAGTACTTC
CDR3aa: CASSPTRVGETQYF

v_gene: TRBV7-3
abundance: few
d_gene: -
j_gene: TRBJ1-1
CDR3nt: TGTGCCAGCAGCTTAAGGGGGGGGACCTGGCACACTGAAGCTTTCTTT
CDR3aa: CASSLRGGTWHTEAFF

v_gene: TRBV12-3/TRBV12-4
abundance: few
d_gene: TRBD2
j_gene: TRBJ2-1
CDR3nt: TGTGCCAGCAGTTCCCCGGGACTAGCGGGGACCTACAATGAGCAGTTCTTC
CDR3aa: CASSSPGLAGTYNEQFF

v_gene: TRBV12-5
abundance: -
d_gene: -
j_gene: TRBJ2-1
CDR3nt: TGTGCTAGTGGTTTGAGAACGTGGCAGGGACCTTACAATGAGCAGTTCTTC
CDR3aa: CASGLRTWQGPYNEQFF

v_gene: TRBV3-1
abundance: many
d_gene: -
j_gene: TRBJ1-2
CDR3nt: TGTGCCAGCAGCCAAGTTCGTAGGGAGAGTGGCTACACCTTC
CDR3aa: CASSQVRRESGYTF

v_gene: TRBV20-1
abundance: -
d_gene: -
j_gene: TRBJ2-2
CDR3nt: TGCAGTGCTTCGGGCGCCGGGGAGCTGTTTTTT
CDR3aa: CSASGAGELFF

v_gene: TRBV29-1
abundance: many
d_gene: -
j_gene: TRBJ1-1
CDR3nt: TGCAGCGTTGAGATACCGGGACGAGGGAACACTGAAGCTTTCTTT
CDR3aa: CSVEIPGRGNTEAFF

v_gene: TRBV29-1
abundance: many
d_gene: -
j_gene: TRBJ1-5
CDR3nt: TGCAGCGTTGCGGATGGGGGCAATCAGCCCCAGCATTTT
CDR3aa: CSVADGGNQPQHF

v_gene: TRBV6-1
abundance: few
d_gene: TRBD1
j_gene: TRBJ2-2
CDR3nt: TGTGCCAGCATCGACGTCCGGACAGGGGTCACCGGGGAGCTGTTTTTT
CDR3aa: CASIDVRTGVTGELFF

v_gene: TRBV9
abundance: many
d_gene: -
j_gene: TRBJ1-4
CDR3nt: TGTGCCAGCAGCGTAGGCTCCGCGGAAAAACTGTTTTTT
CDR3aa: CASSVGSAEKLFF

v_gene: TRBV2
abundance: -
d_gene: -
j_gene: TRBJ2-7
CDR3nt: TGTGCCAGCAGTATCGGGACGGCTTCGATGAACGAGCAGTACTTC
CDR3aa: CASSIGTASMNEQYF

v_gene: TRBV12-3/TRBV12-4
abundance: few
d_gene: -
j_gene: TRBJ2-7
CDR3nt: TGTGCCAGCAGTTTTTGGTCAGGGGTCGAGCAGTACTTC
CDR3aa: CASSFWSGVEQYF

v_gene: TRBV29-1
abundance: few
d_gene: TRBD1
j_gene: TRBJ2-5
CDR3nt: TGCAGCGTGACAGGGAAAGAGACCCAGTACTTC
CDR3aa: CSVTGKETQYF

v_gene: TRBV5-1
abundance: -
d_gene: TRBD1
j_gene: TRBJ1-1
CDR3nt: TGCGCCAGCAGCTTGAGACAGGGGAACACTGAAGCTTTCTTT
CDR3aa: CASSLRQGNTEAFF

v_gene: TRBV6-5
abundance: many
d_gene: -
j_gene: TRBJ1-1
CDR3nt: TGTGCCAGCAGTCGCGCCACTGAAGCTTTCTTT
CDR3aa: CASSRATEAFF

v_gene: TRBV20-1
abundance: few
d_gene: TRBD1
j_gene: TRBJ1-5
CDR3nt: TGCAGTGCTAGAGGGGACAGGGATAATCAGCCCCAGCATTTT
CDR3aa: CSARGDRDNQPQHF

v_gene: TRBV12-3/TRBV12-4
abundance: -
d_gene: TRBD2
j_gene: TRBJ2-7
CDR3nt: TGTGCCAGCAGTTTGGGGGGACTAGGGGACTACGAGCAGTACTTC
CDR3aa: CASSLGGLGDYEQYF

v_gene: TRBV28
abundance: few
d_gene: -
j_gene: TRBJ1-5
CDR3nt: TGTGCCAGCAGTTTATTAGAGGGAAATAGCAATCAGCCCCAGCATTTT
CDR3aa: CASSLLEGNSNQPQHF

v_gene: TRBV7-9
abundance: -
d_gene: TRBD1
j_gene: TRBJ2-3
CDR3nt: TGTGCCAGCAGGGACAGGTCGGATACGCAGTATTTT
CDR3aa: CASRDRSDTQYF

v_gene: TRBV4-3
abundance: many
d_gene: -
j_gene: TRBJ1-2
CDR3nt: TGCGCCAGCAGCCAAGTGGGGTTGGGATATGGCTACACCTTC
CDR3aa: CASSQVGLGYGYTF

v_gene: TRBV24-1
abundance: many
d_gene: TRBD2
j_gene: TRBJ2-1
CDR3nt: TGTGCCACCAGTGATTGGGGGTTTCGCGGGAGGGACAATGAGCAGTTCTTC
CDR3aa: CATSDWGFRGRDNEQFF

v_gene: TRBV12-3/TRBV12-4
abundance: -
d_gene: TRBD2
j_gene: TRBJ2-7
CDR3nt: TGTGCCAGCAGAAGGGAGGGAGGCGGCTACGAGCAGTACTTC
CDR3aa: CASRREGGGYEQYF

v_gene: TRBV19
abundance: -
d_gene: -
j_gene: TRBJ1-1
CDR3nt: TGTGCCAGTAGTATAGTTGGAGGGGCGACTGAAGCTTTCTTT
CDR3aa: CASSIVGGATEAFF

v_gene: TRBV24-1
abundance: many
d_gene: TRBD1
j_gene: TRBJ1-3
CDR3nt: TGTGCCACCAGCGGTGCGGGACAGGGAGCTGGAAACACCATATATTTT
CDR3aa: CATSGAGQGAGNTIYF

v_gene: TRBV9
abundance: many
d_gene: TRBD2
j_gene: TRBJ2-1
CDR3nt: TGTGCCAGCAGCGTAAGGGGACTAGCGGGGCCAGACAATGAGCAGTTCTTC
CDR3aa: CASSVRGLAGPDNEQFF

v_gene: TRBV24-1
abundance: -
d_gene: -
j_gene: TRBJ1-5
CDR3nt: TGTGCCACCAGTGACCCAGGAAAACCCAATCAGCCCCAGCATTTT
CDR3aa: CATSDPGKPNQPQHF

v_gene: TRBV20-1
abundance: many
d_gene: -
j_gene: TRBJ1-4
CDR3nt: TGCAGTGCTAGGGAGGACCTCTCCGTCGAAAAACTGTTTTTT
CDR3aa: CSAREDLSVEKLFF

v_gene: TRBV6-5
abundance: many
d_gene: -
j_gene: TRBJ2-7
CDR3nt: TGTGCCAGCACTCTCCTAAACGAGCAGTACTTC
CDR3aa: CASTLLNEQYF

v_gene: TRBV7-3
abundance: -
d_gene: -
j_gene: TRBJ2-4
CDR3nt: TGTGCCAGCAGCTTAATCAATGCAGCCCAGTACTTC
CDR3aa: CASSLINAAQYF

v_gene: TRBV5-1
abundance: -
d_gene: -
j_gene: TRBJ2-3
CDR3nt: TGCGCCAGCAGCTTGGGGCAAGGGCCTAGCACAGATACGCAGTATTTT
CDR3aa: CASSLGQGPSTDTQYF

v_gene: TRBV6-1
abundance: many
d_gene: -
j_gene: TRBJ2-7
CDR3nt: TGTGCCAGCAGTGTTACTGTTCCTTCCTACGAGCAGTACTTC
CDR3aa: CASSVTVPSYEQYF

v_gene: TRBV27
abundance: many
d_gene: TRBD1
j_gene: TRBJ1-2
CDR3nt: TGTGCCAGCAGTTTAGGGGGACAGGGGGCTTCTAACTATGGCTACACCTTC
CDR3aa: CASSLGGQGASNYGYTF